This TCR beta chain comes out of a study of CD8+ T cells in alopecia areata. Documented treatment: oral pan-JAK inhibitor, 5-10 mg twice daily. Study-level points and caveats: Researchers report lesional scalp, most notably alopecia totalis/universalis, outstripped normal scalp in clonality.

Extracted RNA was reverse transcribed, and the resulting cDNA served as sequencing template. Method: immunoSEQ multiplex PCR; TCRdb's copy keeps in-frame clones and lacks some. Of hundreds of thousands of clones in the sample, 60% were seen once. Concerning this clone: Its antigen remains unknown.

Trimming pared 0 bases from V and 3 bases from J, leaving 11 bases between. This CDR3 spans 14 amino acids. The germline gives CDR1 SQVTM, CDR2 ANQGSEA. The sequenced sample was CD4+ T cells sorted from blood, obtained at week 52, from a patient treated with tofacitinib. J is TRBJ1-2 and V is TRBV29-1; D possibly corresponds to TRBD1 (5 bases). The TCR sequence derives from a human donor with alopecia areata. The CDR3 region is CSVEDQGSYYGYTF. CDR3 bases: TGCAGCGTTGAAGACCAGGGCAGCTACTATGGCTACACCTTC.